A selection of T cell receptor beta chains follows, all from one sample in a study of human T cells and chemical hapten exposure. Using its own MiXCR run on the RACE reads, TCRdb lists one record per CDR3 protein. The table shows 85,000 to 100,000 distinct CDR3 sequences, with roughly 9.6% occurring only once. The starting material was whole blood, obtained in connection with sensitization to the hapten diphenylcyclopropenone (DPC). Receptors originate from a man between 35 and 55 years old with alopecia areata. Some clones in this sample may be carry-over from other donors' samples. CDR3s include the opening cysteine and the closing phenylalanine or tryptophan. The order of the fields is clone size, J gene, V gene, D gene, CDR3 length, CDR3 protein, CDR3 DNA. The D gene is left open where the match is weak. Clone size is given for some rows only: seen once, a few or many times, or a class if the clone is expanded.

clone_size: few; j_call: TRBJ2-3; v_call: TRBV5-1; d_call: -; cdr3_length: 15; cdr3_aa: CASSSVGVSTDTQYF; cdr3_nt: TGCGCCAGCAGCTCGGTCGGGGTGAGCACAGATACGCAGTATTTT
clone_size: few; j_call: TRBJ2-5; v_call: TRBV11-1; d_call: -; cdr3_length: 13; cdr3_aa: CASSLGIEGTQYF; cdr3_nt: TGTGCCAGCAGCTTAGGTATAGAAGGGACCCAGTACTTC
clone_size: many; j_call: TRBJ1-1; v_call: TRBV27; d_call: -; cdr3_length: 14; cdr3_aa: CASSFRAANTEAFF; cdr3_nt: TGTGCCAGCAGTTTCCGTGCCGCGAACACTGAAGCTTTCTTT
clone_size: -; j_call: TRBJ1-5; v_call: TRBV15; d_call: -; cdr3_length: 15; cdr3_aa: CATSTGGGWDQPQHF; cdr3_nt: TGTGCCACCAGCACGGGCGGGGGTTGGGATCAGCCCCAGCATTTT
clone_size: many; j_call: TRBJ2-3; v_call: TRBV12-3/TRBV12-4; d_call: -; cdr3_length: 14; cdr3_aa: CASSFPSFADTQYF; cdr3_nt: TGTGCCAGCAGTTTCCCCTCGTTCGCAGATACGCAGTATTTT
clone_size: -; j_call: TRBJ1-1; v_call: TRBV2; d_call: -; cdr3_length: 14; cdr3_aa: CASTAGWTWSEAFF; cdr3_nt: TGTGCCAGCACGGCAGGGTGGACATGGTCTGAAGCTTTCTTT
clone_size: -; j_call: TRBJ2-1; v_call: TRBV7-9; d_call: -; cdr3_length: 16; cdr3_aa: CASRGWQGFSLNEQFF; cdr3_nt: TGTGCCAGCCGCGGTTGGCAGGGGTTTTCTCTCAATGAGCAGTTCTTC
clone_size: -; j_call: TRBJ2-3; v_call: TRBV25-1; d_call: -; cdr3_length: 15; cdr3_aa: CASKGWGLYSDTQYF; cdr3_nt: TGTGCCAGCAAGGGGTGGGGGCTCTACTCAGATACGCAGTATTTT
clone_size: few; j_call: TRBJ2-3; v_call: TRBV7-8; d_call: TRBD2; cdr3_length: 16; cdr3_aa: CASSLNGRARQDTQYF; cdr3_nt: TGTGCCAGCAGCTTAAACGGGAGGGCGCGTCAGGATACGCAGTATTTT
clone_size: -; j_call: TRBJ2-2; v_call: TRBV2; d_call: TRBD1; cdr3_length: 18; cdr3_aa: CASSEALGGTGRAGELFF; cdr3_nt: TGTGCCAGCAGTGAAGCGCTAGGTGGGACAGGGAGAGCCGGGGAGCTGTTTTTT
clone_size: many; j_call: TRBJ1-2; v_call: TRBV30; d_call: -; cdr3_length: 13; cdr3_aa: CAWSVRGVEGYTF; cdr3_nt: TGTGCCTGGAGTGTTAGAGGGGTTGAGGGCTACACCTTC
clone_size: many; j_call: TRBJ1-1; v_call: TRBV2; d_call: TRBD1; cdr3_length: 17; cdr3_aa: CASSVRQGARGSTEAFF; cdr3_nt: TGTGCCAGCAGCGTCAGACAGGGGGCGAGGGGAAGCACTGAAGCTTTCTTT
clone_size: -; j_call: TRBJ2-5; v_call: TRBV7-3; d_call: TRBD1; cdr3_length: 15; cdr3_aa: CASSFRGRLGETQYF; cdr3_nt: TGTGCCAGCAGCTTCAGGGGGCGTCTAGGAGAGACCCAGTACTTC
clone_size: -; j_call: TRBJ2-7; v_call: TRBV5-6; d_call: -; cdr3_length: 17; cdr3_aa: CASTPLIRDQQAYEQYF; cdr3_nt: TGTGCCAGCACCCCCCTTATACGGGACCAACAAGCCTACGAGCAGTACTTC
clone_size: -; j_call: TRBJ2-2; v_call: TRBV4-1; d_call: TRBD2; cdr3_length: 17; cdr3_aa: CASSQEKLAGVGGELFF; cdr3_nt: TGCGCCAGCAGCCAAGAAAAACTAGCGGGAGTTGGTGGGGAGCTGTTTTTT
clone_size: -; j_call: TRBJ2-5; v_call: TRBV4-1; d_call: -; cdr3_length: 15; cdr3_aa: CASSQGVVSWETQYF; cdr3_nt: TGCGCCAGCAGCCAAGGAGTGGTTAGTTGGGAGACCCAGTACTTC
clone_size: -; j_call: TRBJ2-1; v_call: TRBV5-1; d_call: TRBD2; cdr3_length: 15; cdr3_aa: CASRPPGTRVDEQFF; cdr3_nt: TGCGCCAGCAGGCCACCCGGGACTAGGGTCGATGAGCAGTTCTTC
clone_size: few; j_call: TRBJ2-7; v_call: TRBV7-2; d_call: TRBD2; cdr3_length: 15; cdr3_aa: CASSLVAGGRYEQYF; cdr3_nt: TGTGCCAGCAGCTTAGTAGCGGGAGGTCGGTACGAGCAGTACTTC
clone_size: many; j_call: TRBJ2-1; v_call: TRBV20-1; d_call: TRBD2; cdr3_length: 14; cdr3_aa: CSAPLGTSGNEQFF; cdr3_nt: TGCAGTGCTCCACTCGGGACTAGCGGAAATGAGCAGTTCTTC
clone_size: -; j_call: TRBJ2-3; v_call: TRBV3-1; d_call: TRBD2; cdr3_length: 16; cdr3_aa: CASSATSGAGQGTQYF; cdr3_nt: TGTGCCAGCAGCGCTACTAGCGGGGCCGGCCAGGGTACGCAGTATTTT
clone_size: few; j_call: TRBJ2-1; v_call: TRBV4-3; d_call: -; cdr3_length: 15; cdr3_aa: CASSQELRSYNEQFF; cdr3_nt: TGCGCCAGCAGCCAAGAGCTCCGGTCCTACAATGAGCAGTTCTTC
clone_size: -; j_call: TRBJ2-1; v_call: TRBV9; d_call: TRBD2; cdr3_length: 15; cdr3_aa: CASSVGSGRINEQFF; cdr3_nt: TGTGCCAGCAGCGTTGGTAGCGGGAGGATCAATGAGCAGTTCTTC
clone_size: many; j_call: TRBJ1-1; v_call: TRBV7-2; d_call: TRBD1; cdr3_length: 14; cdr3_aa: CASSYRQGSTEAFF; cdr3_nt: TGTGCCAGCAGCTACCGACAGGGAAGCACTGAAGCTTTCTTT
clone_size: -; j_call: TRBJ2-1; v_call: TRBV7-2; d_call: -; cdr3_length: 12; cdr3_aa: CASSLGGYEQFF; cdr3_nt: TGTGCCAGCAGCTTAGGGGGCTATGAGCAGTTCTTC
clone_size: -; j_call: TRBJ2-5; v_call: TRBV5-1; d_call: -; cdr3_length: 16; cdr3_aa: CASSSSGGSVLETQYF; cdr3_nt: TGCGCCAGCAGCTCCTCTGGGGGGAGCGTTCTGGAGACCCAGTACTTC
clone_size: -; j_call: TRBJ2-5; v_call: TRBV7-2; d_call: TRBD2; cdr3_length: 14; cdr3_aa: CASSETSYQETQYF; cdr3_nt: TGTGCCAGCAGCGAGACTAGCTACCAAGAGACCCAGTACTTC
clone_size: many; j_call: TRBJ2-6; v_call: TRBV11-3; d_call: -; cdr3_length: 15; cdr3_aa: CASSLDNSGANVLTF; cdr3_nt: TGTGCCAGCAGCTTAGATAACTCTGGGGCCAACGTCCTGACTTTC
clone_size: many; j_call: TRBJ1-5; v_call: TRBV3-1; d_call: -; cdr3_length: 12; cdr3_aa: CASSLLDQPQHF; cdr3_nt: TGTGCCAGCAGCCTACTGGATCAGCCCCAGCATTTT
clone_size: few; j_call: TRBJ2-1; v_call: TRBV6-2/TRBV6-3; d_call: -; cdr3_length: 16; cdr3_aa: CASSNLAGSILNEQFF; cdr3_nt: TGTGCCAGCAGCAATCTGGCGGGAAGTATCCTTAATGAGCAGTTCTTC
clone_size: -; j_call: TRBJ2-1; v_call: TRBV30; d_call: -; cdr3_length: 12; cdr3_aa: CAWSPNYNEQFF; cdr3_nt: TGTGCCTGGAGTCCGAATTACAATGAGCAGTTCTTC
clone_size: -; j_call: TRBJ1-2; v_call: TRBV19; d_call: -; cdr3_length: 19; cdr3_aa: CASSMTAKGAVRFNYGYTF; cdr3_nt: TGTGCCAGTAGTATGACCGCCAAAGGAGCAGTAAGGTTTAACTATGGCTACACCTTC
clone_size: -; j_call: TRBJ1-2; v_call: TRBV12-3/TRBV12-4; d_call: TRBD1; cdr3_length: 13; cdr3_aa: CASSLGDRRGYTF; cdr3_nt: TGTGCCAGCAGTTTGGGGGACAGACGTGGCTACACCTTC
clone_size: many; j_call: TRBJ1-1; v_call: TRBV30; d_call: -; cdr3_length: 13; cdr3_aa: CAWRDDRNTEAFF; cdr3_nt: TGTGCCTGGAGGGACGACAGGAACACTGAAGCTTTCTTT
clone_size: -; j_call: TRBJ2-3; v_call: TRBV7-6; d_call: -; cdr3_length: 16; cdr3_aa: CASSLGTTYSTDTQYF; cdr3_nt: TGTGCCAGCAGCTTAGGAACGACATACAGCACAGATACGCAGTATTTT
clone_size: few; j_call: TRBJ2-3; v_call: TRBV5-1; d_call: -; cdr3_length: 14; cdr3_aa: CASSVDAGTDTQYF; cdr3_nt: TGCGCCAGCAGCGTGGACGCAGGCACAGATACGCAGTATTTT
clone_size: few; j_call: TRBJ1-5; v_call: TRBV27; d_call: -; cdr3_length: 14; cdr3_aa: CASSLGSWNQPQHF; cdr3_nt: TGTGCCAGCAGTTTGGGCAGCTGGAATCAGCCCCAGCATTTT
clone_size: -; j_call: TRBJ1-5; v_call: TRBV23-1; d_call: TRBD1; cdr3_length: 15; cdr3_aa: CASSRTGGRNQPQHF; cdr3_nt: TGCGCCAGCAGCCGGACAGGGGGCCGGAATCAGCCCCAGCATTTT
clone_size: -; j_call: TRBJ2-3; v_call: TRBV7-9; d_call: -; cdr3_length: 16; cdr3_aa: CASSLMAARTGDTQYF; cdr3_nt: TGTGCCAGCAGCTTAATGGCGGCGAGGACCGGAGATACGCAGTATTTT
clone_size: -; j_call: TRBJ2-7; v_call: TRBV16; d_call: -; cdr3_length: 14; cdr3_aa: CASSQSTLPYEQYF; cdr3_nt: TGTGCCAGCAGCCAATCCACGTTACCCTACGAGCAGTACTTC
clone_size: many; j_call: TRBJ2-2; v_call: TRBV12-3/TRBV12-4; d_call: -; cdr3_length: 11; cdr3_aa: CASRSPGELFF; cdr3_nt: TGTGCCAGCAGGAGTCCCGGGGAGCTGTTTTTT
clone_size: -; j_call: TRBJ2-7; v_call: TRBV6-6; d_call: TRBD2; cdr3_length: 16; cdr3_aa: CASSSINLADSYEQYF; cdr3_nt: TGTGCCAGCAGTTCCATCAATCTAGCGGACTCCTACGAGCAGTACTTC
clone_size: few; j_call: TRBJ1-3; v_call: TRBV29-1; d_call: -; cdr3_length: 13; cdr3_aa: CSVDRAGTDTIYF; cdr3_nt: TGCAGCGTTGATCGGGCAGGGACGGACACCATATATTTT
clone_size: -; j_call: TRBJ1-1; v_call: TRBV3-1; d_call: -; cdr3_length: 16; cdr3_aa: CASSFRVGAANTEAFF; cdr3_nt: TGTGCCAGCAGCTTTCGAGTAGGGGCGGCGAACACTGAAGCTTTCTTT
clone_size: -; j_call: TRBJ2-1; v_call: TRBV19; d_call: TRBD2; cdr3_length: 15; cdr3_aa: CASSLTSGSVDEQFF; cdr3_nt: TGTGCCAGTAGCCTGACTAGCGGGTCCGTGGATGAGCAGTTCTTC
clone_size: -; j_call: TRBJ2-1; v_call: TRBV3-1; d_call: TRBD2; cdr3_length: 10; cdr3_aa: CASFSGRLFF; cdr3_nt: TGTGCCAGCTTTAGCGGGAGGTTGTTCTTC
clone_size: few; j_call: TRBJ2-5; v_call: TRBV6-2/TRBV6-3; d_call: -; cdr3_length: 11; cdr3_aa: CASTEQETQYF; cdr3_nt: TGTGCCAGCACCGAACAAGAGACCCAGTACTTC
clone_size: few; j_call: TRBJ2-1; v_call: TRBV7-9; d_call: -; cdr3_length: 14; cdr3_aa: CASSPAGQYNEQFF; cdr3_nt: TGTGCCAGCAGCCCGGCCGGGCAGTACAATGAGCAGTTCTTC
clone_size: few; j_call: TRBJ1-2; v_call: TRBV29-1; d_call: TRBD1; cdr3_length: 14; cdr3_aa: CSVERTGGSYGYTF; cdr3_nt: TGCAGCGTTGAACGGACAGGGGGCTCCTATGGCTACACCTTC
clone_size: few; j_call: TRBJ2-6; v_call: TRBV5-1; d_call: -; cdr3_length: 18; cdr3_aa: CASSPIARWGAGANVLTF; cdr3_nt: TGCGCCAGCAGCCCGATAGCACGTTGGGGGGCTGGGGCCAACGTCCTGACTTTC
clone_size: many; j_call: TRBJ1-1; v_call: TRBV28; d_call: TRBD1; cdr3_length: 18; cdr3_aa: CASSPRTRDRGSNTEAFF; cdr3_nt: TGTGCCAGCAGCCCCAGAACTCGGGACAGGGGATCGAACACTGAAGCTTTCTTT
clone_size: -; j_call: TRBJ1-5; v_call: TRBV10-3; d_call: -; cdr3_length: 14; cdr3_aa: CAISESDYGQPQHF; cdr3_nt: TGTGCCATCAGTGAATCGGACTATGGGCAGCCCCAGCATTTT
clone_size: few; j_call: TRBJ2-3; v_call: TRBV4-1; d_call: -; cdr3_length: 15; cdr3_aa: CASSRRTLDTDTQYF; cdr3_nt: TGCGCCAGCAGCCGAAGGACTCTTGACACAGATACGCAGTATTTT
clone_size: -; j_call: TRBJ2-1; v_call: TRBV20-1; d_call: TRBD2; cdr3_length: 14; cdr3_aa: CSARPREAYNEQFF; cdr3_nt: TGCAGTGCTAGGCCGCGGGAGGCCTACAATGAGCAGTTCTTC
clone_size: few; j_call: TRBJ2-1; v_call: TRBV7-2; d_call: TRBD2; cdr3_length: 19; cdr3_aa: CASSLFKLAEALSYNEQFF; cdr3_nt: TGTGCCAGCAGCTTATTTAAGCTAGCGGAAGCCCTTTCTTACAATGAGCAGTTCTTC
clone_size: -; j_call: TRBJ2-1; v_call: TRBV11-2; d_call: TRBD1; cdr3_length: 15; cdr3_aa: CASSLDMTGANEQFF; cdr3_nt: TGTGCCAGCAGCTTAGATATGACAGGGGCGAATGAGCAGTTCTTC